The sequence of this T cell receptor beta chain was determined in a study of blood T cell repertoires in COVID-19. Study summary: From T cells, B-cell-depleted T cells, or PBMCs came the material, which was cDNA or gDNA.

Original analysis: Amplification with reference gene primers provided the estimates of nucleated cell counts. The table came from immunoSEQ multiplex PCR; TCRdb's copy has only in-frame clones and leaves some out. The DNA gave D and trimming, while V, J and clone size come from that table. The sample includes around 150,000 clones, about 88% seen only once; the top ten take 0.99%. The CDR3 is 16 amino acids. Per germline, CDR1 MNHNY and CDR2 SVGAGI (reference sequence). V shed 2 bases and J 0 bases; nucleotides not matched to a gene: 0. Sequenced material: peripheral blood. The source of this sequence is a man aged 18 to 29 with acute or convalescent COVID-19. This sequence joins TRBV6-6 and TRBJ1-4, with 10 bases identical to TRBD1. In nucleotides, the CDR3 is TGTGCCAGCAGTTACGGGACAGGGGCAACTAATGAAAAACTGTTTTTT. It specifies CASSYGTGATNEKLFF.